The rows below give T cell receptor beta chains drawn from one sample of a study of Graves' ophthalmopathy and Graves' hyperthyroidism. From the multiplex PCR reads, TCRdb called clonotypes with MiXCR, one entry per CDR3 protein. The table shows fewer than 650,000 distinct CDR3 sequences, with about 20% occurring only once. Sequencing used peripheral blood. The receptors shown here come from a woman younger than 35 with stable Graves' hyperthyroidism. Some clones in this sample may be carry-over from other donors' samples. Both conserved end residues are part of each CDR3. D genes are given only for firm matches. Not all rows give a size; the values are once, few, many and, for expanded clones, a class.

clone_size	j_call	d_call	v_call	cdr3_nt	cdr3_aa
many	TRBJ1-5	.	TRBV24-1	TGTGCCACCAGTACAGGACAAAATCAGCCCCAGCATTTT	CATSTGQNQPQHF
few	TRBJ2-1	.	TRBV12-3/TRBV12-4	TGTGCCAGCCTTACCTTACGGGGACCGAGGACCTACAATGAGAAGTTCTTC	CASLTLRGPRTYNEKFF
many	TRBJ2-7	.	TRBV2	TGTGGCAGCAGCGAGTCCCTCATCTTTGGGGAGCAGTACTTC	CGSSESLIFGEQYF
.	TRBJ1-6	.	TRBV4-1	TGCGCCAGCAGCCAAGATACCAGGGAAAATTCACCCCTCCACTTT	CASSQDTRENSPLHF
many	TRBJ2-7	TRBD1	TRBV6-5	TGTGCCAGCAGTCCGACAGGGAGAAAGTACGAGCAGTACTTC	CASSPTGRKYEQYF
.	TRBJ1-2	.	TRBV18	TGTGCCAGCTCACCATCGACCGAGCCTCTCTATGGCTACACCTTC	CASSPSTEPLYGYTF
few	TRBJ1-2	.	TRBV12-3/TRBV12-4	TGTGCCAGCAGTTCAGGGGCGAGTAACTATGGCTACACCTTC	CASSSGASNYGYTF
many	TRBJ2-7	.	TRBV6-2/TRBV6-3	TGTGCCAGCAGTTACGGTGGCAGGGTCAGCGAGCAGTACTTC	CASSYGGRVSEQYF
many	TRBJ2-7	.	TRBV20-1	TGCAGTGCTAGAGTTTCCACAGGGCTCTACGAGCAGTACTTC	CSARVSTGLYEQYF
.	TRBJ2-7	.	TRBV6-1	TGTGCCAGCAGTACAACCCCGACCTACGAGCAGTACTTC	CASSTTPTYEQYF
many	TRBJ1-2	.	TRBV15	TGTGCCACCGGTCCAGGACTGAACTATGGCTACACCTTC	CATGPGLNYGYTF
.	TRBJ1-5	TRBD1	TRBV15	TGTGCCACCAGCCCGCGGGGACAGGGTAGCAATCAGCCCCAGCATTTT	CATSPRGQGSNQPQHF
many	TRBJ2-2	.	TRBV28	TGTGCCAGCAGAGCAGGGAGCACCGGGGAGCTGTTTTTT	CASRAGSTGELFF
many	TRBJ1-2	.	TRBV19	TGTGCCAGTAGTAACGGCAGAGGTGGCTACACCTTC	CASSNGRGGYTF
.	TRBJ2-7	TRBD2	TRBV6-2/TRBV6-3	TGTGCCAGCAAGCAGCGGGAGGCCTACGAGCAGTACTTC	CASKQREAYEQYF
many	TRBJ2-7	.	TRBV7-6	TGTGCCAGCAGCTCGGCCGACAGCTACGAGCAGTACTTC	CASSSADSYEQYF
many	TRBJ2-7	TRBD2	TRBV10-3	TGTGCCATCAGAATGGGACTAGCGGGCTACGAGCAGTACTTC	CAIRMGLAGYEQYF
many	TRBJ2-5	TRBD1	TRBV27	TGTGCCAGTTGGGACAGCCAAGAGACCCAGTACTTC	CASWDSQETQYF
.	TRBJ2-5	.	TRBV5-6	TGTGCCAGCAGCTTGGTTATACAAGAGACCCAGTACTTC	CASSLVIQETQYF
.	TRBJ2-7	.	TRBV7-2	TGTGCCAGCAACTTAATGCCCCAGCGGACCGAGCAGTACTTC	CASNLMPQRTEQYF
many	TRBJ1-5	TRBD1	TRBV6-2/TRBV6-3	TGTGCCAGCAGTTACGGCGGACAGGGCGGCCAGCCCCAGCATTTT	CASSYGGQGGQPQHF
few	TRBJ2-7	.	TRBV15	TGTGCCACCAGCGTTTACCCTCTCGACGAGCAGTACTTC	CATSVYPLDEQYF
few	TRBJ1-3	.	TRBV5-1	TGCGCCAGCAGCCCTGAAGAACCTGGAAACACCATATATTTT	CASSPEEPGNTIYF
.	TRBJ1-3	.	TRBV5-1	TGCGCCAGCAGCTCTTCAGGTGGAGCTGGAAACACCATATATTTT	CASSSSGGAGNTIYF
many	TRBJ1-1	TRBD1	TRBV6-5	TGTGCCAGCAGCAGACAGGGGATGGACACTGAAGCTTTCTTT	CASSRQGMDTEAFF
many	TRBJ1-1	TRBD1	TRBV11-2	TGTGCCAGCAGCTTAAGATCGGGGACAGGGAAGTTGAACACTGAAGCTTTCTTT	CASSLRSGTGKLNTEAFF